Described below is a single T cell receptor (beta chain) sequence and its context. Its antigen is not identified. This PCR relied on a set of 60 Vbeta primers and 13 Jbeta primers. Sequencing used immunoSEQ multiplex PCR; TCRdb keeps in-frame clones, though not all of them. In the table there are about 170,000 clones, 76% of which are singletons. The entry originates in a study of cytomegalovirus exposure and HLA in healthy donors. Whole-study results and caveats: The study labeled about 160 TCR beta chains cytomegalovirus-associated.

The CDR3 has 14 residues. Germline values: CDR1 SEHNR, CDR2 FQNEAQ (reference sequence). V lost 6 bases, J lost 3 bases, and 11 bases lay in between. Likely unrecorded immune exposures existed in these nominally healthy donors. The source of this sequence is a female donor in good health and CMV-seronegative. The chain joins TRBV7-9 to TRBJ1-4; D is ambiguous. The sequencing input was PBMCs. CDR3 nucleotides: TGTGCCAGCAGAATTGCCTCAGCTAATGAAAAACTGTTTTTT. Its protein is CASRIASANEKLFF.